The 17 T cell receptor beta chains in this list originate from one sample, sequenced in a study of T cell changes during pregnancy in multiple sclerosis. The data were produced by immunoSEQ multiplex PCR, yet TCRdb's version contains in-frame clones alone and is incomplete. The table lists 40,000 to 55,000 clones, almost 95% of them singletons. Sequences were derived from CD8+ T cells from peripheral blood mononuclear cells, sampled in the first trimester of pregnancy. The source is a female donor with multiple sclerosis, enrolled in a pregnancy study.

The chain combines TRBV19 with TRBJ1-1; D remains unclear. V was trimmed by 3 bases and J by 6 bases, leaving 11 bases between them. The CDR3 runs to 13 residues. Germline V gene sequence: CDR1 LNHDA, CDR2 SQIVND (reference sequence). The CDR3 DNA reads as TGTGCCAGTAGTATTGCGACACCTTCTGAAGCTTTCTTT. Translated: CASSIATPSEAFF.

The rearrangement joins TRBV2 to TRBJ2-7; TRBD2 aligns across 14 bases. CDR3 size: 19 residues. Germline V CDR1 and CDR2: SNHLY, FYNNEI. V lost 2 bases to trimming and J lost 1 base; unmatched junction nucleotides: 10. For the CDR3, the DNA is TGTGCCAGCAGTGAATTGGGGGGACTAGCGGGAGCTATTTCCTACGAGCAGTACTTC. Amino acid sequence: CASSELGGLAGAISYEQYF.

The chain is built from TRBV4-1 and TRBJ1-1; D is unclear. Germline values: CDR1 MGHRA, CDR2 YSYEKL. This CDR3 has 13 amino acids. V gave up 4 bases and J gave up 7 bases, with 13 bases separating them. CDR3 protein: CASSPGGNYEAFF. CDR3 nucleotides: TGCGCCAGCAGCCCCGGCGGAAATTATGAAGCTTTCTTT.

The CDR3 sequence is CASTWTAPGSEKLFF. The CDR3 coding sequence is TGTGCCAGCACTTGGACGGCTCCGGGGAGTGAAAAACTGTTTTTT. The genes are TRBV6-1 and TRBJ1-4; no clear D gene. V was shortened by 7 bases and J by 7 bases, with 19 bases between the two germline ends. Germline V gene lookup returns CDR1 MNHNS and CDR2 SASEGT. This CDR3 is built from 15 residues.

The gene calls are TRBV7-9 and TRBJ2-7; 8 bases are shared with TRBD1. Looked up from germline, CDR1 is SEHNR and CDR2 is FQNEAQ (reference sequence). The CDR3 spans 15 residues. J lost 0 bases, V lost 7 bases, and 8 bases had no gene match. CDR3 region: CASTATGTGSYEQYF. For the CDR3, the DNA is TGTGCCAGCACCGCCACCGGGACAGGCTCCTACGAGCAGTACTTC.

The chain uses TRBV7-9 and TRBJ2-2; 10 bases match TRBD2. The length of the CDR3 is 17 residues. V lost 2 bases and J lost 7; bases outside the gene matches: 10. CDR1 is SEHNR and CDR2 is FQNEAQ in the germline V gene (reference sequence). The CDR3 DNA follows: TGTGCCAGCAGCTTAAAAACTAGCGGGGACGTTGGCGGGGAGCTGTTTTTT. Amino acid sequence: CASSLKTSGDVGGELFF.

The J gene is TRBJ2-1, the V gene TRBV12-5; the match to TRBD1 covers 7 bases. This CDR3 spans 14 amino acids. V was pared by 8 bases and J by 7 bases, with 11 bases of the junction left unmatched. Germline CDR1 LGHNT, CDR2 FRNRAP. CDR3 loop: CASNGDSPKNEQFF. CDR3 DNA sequence: TGTGCTAGTAACGGGGACAGCCCTAAGAATGAGCAGTTCTTC. Full variable domain (rest looked up from reference TRBV12-5 and TRBJ2-1): DARVTQTPRHKVTEMGQEVTMRCQPILGHNTVFWYRQTMMQGLELLAYFRNRAPLDDSGMPKDRFSAEMPDATLATLKIQPSEPRDSAVYFCASNGDSPKNEQFFGPGTRLTVL.

The genes are TRBV25-1 and TRBJ2-5; TRBD1 agrees at 9 bases. This CDR3 contains 13 residues. The junction had 2 bases not matched to a gene; V was cut back by 4 bases and J by 5 bases. In germline, CDR1 is MGHDK, CDR2 SYGVNS. Here the CDR3 DNA reads TGTGCCAGCAGTGGACAGGGGGTGGAGACCCAGTACTTC. It encodes CASSGQGVETQYF. The full variable domain, in which reference TRBV25-1 and TRBJ2-5 provide the parts outside the CDR3, is EADIYQTPRYLVIGTGKKITLECSQTMGHDKMYWYQQDPGMELHLIHYSYGVNSTEKGDLSSESTVSRIRTEHFPLTLESARPSHTSQYLCASSGQGVETQYFGPGTRLLVL.

This chain links TRBV27 with TRBJ2-6; D remains unclear. The CDR3 sequence is 18 residues long. Trimming pared 6 bases from V and 2 bases from J, leaving 20 bases between. The germline V gene has CDR1 MNHEY and CDR2 SMNVEV (reference sequence). CDR3 nucleotides: TGTGCCAGCAGCTCCGCACCCCCCCAGTACCCTGGGGCCAACGTCCTGACTTTC. Its protein product is CASSSAPPQYPGANVLTF.

This clone was counted once. This rearrangement joins TRBV4-1 to TRBJ2-1; D gene unclear. V was cut by 4 bases and J by 5 bases, with 6 bases left in between. The CDR3 is 12 amino acids. Looked up from germline, CDR1 is MGHRA and CDR2 is YSYEKL. The CDR3 bases are TGCGCCAGCAGCCCTCGGGACAATGAGCAGTTCTTC. As protein: CASSPRDNEQFF.

This chain links TRBV19 with TRBJ1-1; 7 positions match TRBD1. The germline V gene has CDR1 LNHDA and CDR2 SQIVND (reference sequence). J was trimmed by 3 bases and V by 3 bases; bases with no gene match: 10. The CDR3 is 16 residues long. The CDR3 DNA sequence: TGTGCCAGTAGTATCGGTACAGGGGATCGGGACACTGAAGCTTTCTTT. The encoded protein is CASSIGTGDRDTEAFF.

The chain combines TRBV15 with TRBJ2-3; 9 bases fit TRBD2. The CDR3 sequence is 18 residues long. Germline values: CDR1 LNHNV, CDR2 YYDKDF (reference sequence). Losses at the gene ends were 1 base for V and 2 bases for J; bases not matched to a gene: 10. This CDR3 is CATSRGGQTSGLTDTQYF. The CDR3 DNA follows: TGTGCCACCAGCAGAGGGGGGCAGACTAGCGGCCTCACAGATACGCAGTATTTT. Full variable domain (rest looked up from reference TRBV15 and TRBJ2-3): DAMVIQNPRYQVTQFGKPVTLSCSQTLNHNVMYWYQQKSSQAPKLLFHYYDKDFNNEADTPDNFQSRRPNTSFCFLDIRSPGLGDTAMYLCATSRGGQTSGLTDTQYFGPGTRLTVL.

V is TRBV10-2 and J is TRBJ1-5, with D possibly matching TRBD1 (6 bases). With 6 bases removed from V and 2 bases from J, the gap between germline ends came to 11 bases. The CDR3 length is 14 residues. Germline V gene data show CDR1 as WSHSY and CDR2 as SAAADI. The chain's CDR3 is CASREGGGNQPQHF. The CDR3 nucleotides read TGCGCCAGCAGAGAGGGGGGCGGCAATCAGCCCCAGCATTTT.

The chain links TRBV5-4 to TRBJ1-2; D remains unclear. Deletions cut 4 bases from V and 6 bases from J, with 19 bases between. Germline V lookup: CDR1 SGHNT, CDR2 YYREEE (reference sequence). The CDR3 loop spans 15 amino acids. As DNA, the CDR3 is TGTGCCAGCAGCCATAATCCAAGGCTCCTAGATGGCTACACCTTC. This translates into CASSHNPRLLDGYTF.

The chain joins TRBV12-5 to TRBJ1-1; 7 bases line up with TRBD1. This CDR3 region has 14 residues. With 1 base clipped from V and 4 bases from J, the junction kept 3 bases outside the gene matches. Germline values: CDR1 LGHNT, CDR2 FRNRAP. The CDR3 spells CASGLGQGATEAFF. DNA of the CDR3: TGTGCTAGTGGTTTGGGACAGGGTGCCACTGAAGCTTTCTTT.

This clone occurred once. The chain carries TRBV5-4 and TRBJ1-4; 9 nucleotides align to TRBD1. The CDR3 sequence is 14 residues long. The V segment lost 3 bases and the J segment 8 bases; nucleotides outside the gene matches: 5. CDR1 and CDR2 from the germline V gene are SGHNT and YYREEE (reference sequence). The CDR3 sequence: CASSSDRGTEKLFF. For the CDR3, the DNA is TGTGCCAGCAGCTCCGACAGGGGGACCGAAAAACTGTTTTTT.

The CDR3: CASREHRGSSYNEQFF. Written as DNA, the CDR3 is TGTGCCAGCAGGGAACACAGGGGCAGCTCCTACAATGAGCAGTTCTTC. This chain joins TRBV27 and TRBJ2-1; 7 bases match TRBD1. The germline CDR1 and CDR2 sequences are MNHEY and SMNVEV (reference sequence). J lost 0 bases, V lost 6 bases, and 8 bases had no gene match. This CDR3 has 16 amino acids.